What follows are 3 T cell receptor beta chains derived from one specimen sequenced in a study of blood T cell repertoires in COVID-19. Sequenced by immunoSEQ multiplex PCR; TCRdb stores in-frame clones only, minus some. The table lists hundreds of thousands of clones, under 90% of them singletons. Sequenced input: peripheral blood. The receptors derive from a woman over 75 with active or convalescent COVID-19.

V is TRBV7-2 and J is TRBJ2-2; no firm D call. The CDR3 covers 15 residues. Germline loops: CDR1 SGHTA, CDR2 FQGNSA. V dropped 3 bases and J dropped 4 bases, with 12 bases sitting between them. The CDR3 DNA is TGTGCCAGCAGCTTTTTAGTGCCGAGCACCGGGGAGCTGTTTTTT. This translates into CASSFLVPSTGELFF.

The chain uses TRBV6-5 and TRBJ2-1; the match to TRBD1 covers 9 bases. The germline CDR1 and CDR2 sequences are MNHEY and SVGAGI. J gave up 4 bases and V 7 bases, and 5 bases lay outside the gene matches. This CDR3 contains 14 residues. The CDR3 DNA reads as TGTGCCAGCAATACAGGGGGCAGGTACAATGAGCAGTTCTTC. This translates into CASNTGGRYNEQFF.

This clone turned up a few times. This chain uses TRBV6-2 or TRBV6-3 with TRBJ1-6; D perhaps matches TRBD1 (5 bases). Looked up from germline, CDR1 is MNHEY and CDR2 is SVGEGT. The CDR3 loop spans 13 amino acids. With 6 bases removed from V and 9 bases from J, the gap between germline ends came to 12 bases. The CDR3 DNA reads TGTGCCAGCAGACCTGACAGTTCTTCACCCCTCCACTTT. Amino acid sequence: CASRPDSSSPLHF.